The rows below give T cell receptor beta chains drawn from one sample of a study of shared clonotypes between healthy human individuals. The protocol was immunoSEQ multiplex PCR, while the TCRdb copy is restricted to in-frame clones and leaves out a portion. This table holds about 610,000 clones, about 96% found once. Sequenced input: naive CD8+ T cells sorted from blood. These receptors originate from a woman aged 25 to 45 in good health. The CDR3 runs from the conserved cysteine through the conserved F or W. A D gene is named only where the DNA matches it firmly. Clone size appears in some rows only: once, few, many, or a class for an expanded clone.

clone_size j_call v_call d_call cdr3_aa cdr3_nt
NA TRBJ1-3 TRBV4-1 TRBD1 CASSHQAQGYGNTIYF TGCGCCAGCAGCCACCAAGCACAGGGGTATGGAAACACCATATATTTT
NA TRBJ2-7 TRBV5-4 TRBD2 CASSFSGSYYEQYF TGTGCCAGCAGTTTTAGCGGGAGTTACTACGAGCAGTACTTC
NA TRBJ2-1 TRBV27 NA CATSRSSYNEQFF TGTGCGACGAGCCGAAGCTCCTACAATGAGCAGTTCTTC
NA TRBJ2-7 TRBV5-1 TRBD2 CASSGTKSYEQYF TGCGCCAGCTCGGGGACTAAATCCTACGAGCAGTACTTC
NA TRBJ1-2 TRBV29-1 NA CSVEDVRRRYGYTF TGCAGCGTTGAAGATGTGAGGCGGCGGTATGGCTACACCTTC
NA TRBJ1-5 TRBV5-8 TRBD1 CASSLTGASHQPQHF TGTGCCAGCAGCTTGACAGGGGCCAGCCATCAGCCCCAGCATTTT
NA TRBJ1-1 TRBV28 TRBD1 CASSPGTGPALEAFF TGTGCCAGCAGTCCCGGGACAGGGCCCGCACTTGAAGCTTTCTTT
NA TRBJ2-5 TRBV7-9 TRBD2 CASGTWRGSGSETQYF TGTGCCAGCGGAACCTGGAGGGGAAGCGGGAGCGAGACCCAGTACTTC
NA TRBJ2-3 TRBV9 NA CASSPVSVTSTDTQYF TGTGCCAGCAGCCCTGTTAGCGTAACTAGCACAGATACGCAGTATTTT
NA TRBJ2-7 TRBV7-8 NA CASSFGLTYEQYF TGTGCCAGCAGCTTTGGACTGACCTACGAGCAGTACTTC
NA TRBJ1-2 TRBV28 NA CASSLTGNYGYTF TGTGCCAGCAGTTTAACAGGGAACTATGGCTACACCTTC
NA TRBJ1-2 TRBV15 NA CATSRTADSNYGYTF TGTGCCACCAGCAGAACGGCCGACTCTAACTATGGCTACACCTTC
NA TRBJ2-1 TRBV29-1 TRBD2 CSVAGTSGSYNEQFF TGCAGCGTCGCCGGGACTAGCGGTTCCTACAATGAGCAGTTCTTC
NA TRBJ2-5 TRBV28 TRBD2 CASSFLAGTGETQYF TGTGCCAGCAGTTTCTTAGCGGGGACTGGAGAGACCCAGTACTTC
NA TRBJ2-1 TRBV27 TRBD1 CASSPIANRGPSGNEQFF TGTGCCAGCAGTCCCATAGCGAACAGGGGCCCGTCGGGCAATGAGCAGTTCTTC
NA TRBJ2-3 TRBV5-5 TRBD2 CASSLVGLAGGPLDTQYF TGTGCCAGCAGCTTGGTGGGACTAGCGGGAGGGCCGCTAGATACGCAGTATTTT
NA TRBJ1-5 TRBV18 NA CASSEIGSNQPQHF TGTGCCAGCTCAGAGATCGGGAGCAATCAGCCCCAGCATTTT
NA TRBJ2-7 TRBV7-9 NA CASSLAGGHEQYF TGTGCCAGCAGCTTGGCAGGAGGTCACGAGCAGTACTTC
NA TRBJ2-1 TRBV5-6 TRBD2 CASNRSGTSSNEQFF TGTGCCAGCAACAGGAGCGGGACTAGCTCCAATGAGCAGTTCTTC
NA TRBJ2-2 TRBV6-4 TRBD1 CASTSKDRDTGELFF TGTGCCAGCACGTCCAAGGACAGGGACACCGGGGAGCTGTTTTTT
NA TRBJ2-1 TRBV5-4 NA CASSFTLSEQFF TGTGCCAGCAGCTTTACCCTTAGTGAGCAGTTCTTC
once TRBJ2-7 TRBV27 NA CASSLASSYEQYF TGTGCCAGCAGTTTGGCTAGCTCCTACGAGCAGTACTTC
NA TRBJ1-5 TRBV12-5 TRBD1 CASGLGAGGCSNQPQHF TGTGCTAGTGGTTTGGGGGCAGGGGGCTGTAGCAATCAGCCCCAGCATTTT
NA TRBJ2-5 TRBV7-9 NA CASSITGFQETQYF TGTGCCAGCAGCATAACGGGCTTCCAAGAGACCCAGTACTTC
NA TRBJ2-2 TRBV5-4 NA CASSTPTGNTGELFF TGTGCCAGCAGCACCCCCACAGGGAACACCGGGGAGCTGTTTTTT
NA TRBJ1-1 TRBV9 NA CASSSGPREAFF TGTGCCAGCAGCTCAGGACCGAGAGAAGCTTTCTTT
NA TRBJ2-3 TRBV28 TRBD2 CASRQAGGPGDTQYF TGTGCCAGCAGGCAGGCGGGAGGGCCGGGAGATACGCAGTATTTT
NA TRBJ1-2 TRBV28 TRBD1 CASSRQGANYGYTF TGTGCCAGCAGCCGACAGGGGGCTAACTATGGCTACACCTTC
NA TRBJ2-7 TRBV6-5 NA CASSYSTGLRTYEQYF TGTGCCAGCAGTTACTCTACCGGATTAAGGACCTACGAGCAGTACTTC